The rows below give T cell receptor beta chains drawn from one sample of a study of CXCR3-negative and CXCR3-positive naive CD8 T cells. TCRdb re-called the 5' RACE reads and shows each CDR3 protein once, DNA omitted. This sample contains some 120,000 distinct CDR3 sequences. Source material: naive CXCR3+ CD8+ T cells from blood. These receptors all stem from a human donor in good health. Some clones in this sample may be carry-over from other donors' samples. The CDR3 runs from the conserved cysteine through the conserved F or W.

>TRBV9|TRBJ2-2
CAVPWNGGELFF
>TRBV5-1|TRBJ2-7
CASSLVQGARYEQYF
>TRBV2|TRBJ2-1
CASSGVNEQFF
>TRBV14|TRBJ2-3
CASSPDRQLSTDTQYF
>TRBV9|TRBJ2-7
CASSVGGEGSYEQYF
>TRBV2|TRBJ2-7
CASSKGGGGAYEQYF
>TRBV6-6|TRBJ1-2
CASSTDIYGYTF
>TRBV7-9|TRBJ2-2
CASSLGATLVGTGELFF
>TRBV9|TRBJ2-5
CASSVGTSPQETQYF
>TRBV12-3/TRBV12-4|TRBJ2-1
CASSLAHSNNEQFF
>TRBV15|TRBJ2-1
CATSAPGTSGRSSYNEQFF
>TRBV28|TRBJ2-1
CASSATGSPQFF
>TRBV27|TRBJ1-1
CASRFRENTEAFF
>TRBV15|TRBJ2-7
CATSRDTGPDSGSSYEQYF
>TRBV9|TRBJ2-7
CASSEDHGTGSHEQYF
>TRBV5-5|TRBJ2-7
CASSFPARQGGYEQYF
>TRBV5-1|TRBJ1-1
CASSLAGQENTEAFF
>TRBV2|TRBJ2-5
CASSDPARGQETQYF
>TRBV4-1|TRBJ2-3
CASSQEPMAGTDTQYF
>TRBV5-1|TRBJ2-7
CASSLAPKDRVTYEQYF
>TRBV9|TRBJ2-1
CASSVAVNEQFF
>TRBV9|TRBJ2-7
CASSVASSGTYEQYF
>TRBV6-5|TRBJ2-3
CASSRGDGDTQYF
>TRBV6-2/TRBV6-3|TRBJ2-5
CASSYRTGFGETQYF
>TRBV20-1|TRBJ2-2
CSARDFTEAGELFF
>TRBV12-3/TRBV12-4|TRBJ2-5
CASSPGTTQYF
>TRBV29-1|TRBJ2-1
CSVPAGGSYNEQFF
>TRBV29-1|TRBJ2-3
CSVSGRTSGGSKDTQYF
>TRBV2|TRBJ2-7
CASSDPTEKSTSYEQYF
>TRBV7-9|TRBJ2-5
CASTLGSGAQETQYF
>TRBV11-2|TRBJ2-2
CASSGSGANTGELFF
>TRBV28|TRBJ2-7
CASSYRGQTYEQYF
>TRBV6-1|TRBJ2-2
CASSEVRGTWPNTGELFF
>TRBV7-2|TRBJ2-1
CASSQIAGGYNEQFF
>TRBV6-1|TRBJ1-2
CATAGLQGANGYTF
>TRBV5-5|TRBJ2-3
CASSFLAGASSTDTQYF
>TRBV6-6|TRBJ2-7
CASSYAGYEQYF
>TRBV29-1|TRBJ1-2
CSETRTGVNYGYTF